This T cell receptor beta chain stems from a study of human T cells and chemical hapten exposure. Time point of the sample: patch test 1, 2 weeks after DPC sensitization. Stated treatment: therapeutic diphenylcyclopropenone sensitization with weekly scalp DPC. The CDR3 totals 13 residues. CDR1 is SQVTM, CDR2 ANQGSEA, per germline. Trimming took off 4 bases at V and 3 bases at J, with 13 bases between the two ends. Each CDR3 protein is one row after TCRdb ran MiXCR on the RACE reads. The sample has fewer than 200,000 distinct CDR3 sequences, about a fifth seen once. The receptor's source is a woman in her fifties or sixties with alopecia areata. Some clones in this sample may be carry-over from other donors' samples. Sequenced here: whole blood, sampled in connection with sensitization to the hapten diphenylcyclopropenone (DPC). The chain has TRBV29-1 and TRBJ2-7; D perhaps matches TRBD2 (5 bases). CDR3 bases: TGCAGCGTTGTGGCAGGAGGAAACTACGAGCAGTACTTC. Translated, it gives CSVVAGGNYEQYF.